Below, 9 T cell receptor beta chains from the same sample are listed, as sequenced in a study of OX40 agonist ivuxolimab in advanced cancers. Repertoires were generated with immunoSEQ multiplex PCR, while TCRdb's copy carries only in-frame clones and drops some. The sample has roughly 75,000 clones, around nine tenths seen once. The sequences come from CD4+ or CD8+ T cells sorted from blood, collected in a trial of the OX40 agonist ivuxolimab. All receptors come from an adult with an advanced solid tumor such as melanoma, head and neck, liver or kidney cancer.

The chain couples TRBV7-3 to TRBJ2-5; the D is unclear. Trimming stripped 2 bases from V and 7 bases from J, with 11 bases between. The CDR3 runs 13 residues. From germline, CDR1 is SGHTA and CDR2 FQGTGA. The DNA of the CDR3 is TGTGCCAGCAGCTTAGACGTCGTGGGGACCCAGTACTTC. The encoded protein is CASSLDVVGTQYF.

The gene calls are TRBV27 and TRBJ2-3, with a tentative D call TRBD2 (6 bases). CDR1 is MNHEY and CDR2 is SMNVEV in the germline V gene (reference sequence). The CDR3 is 15 residues long. V was trimmed by 6 bases and J by 2 bases, leaving 15 bases between them. CDR3 sequence (DNA): TGTGCCAGCAGCATTAGACGGGAGACCACAGATACGCAGTATTTT. It codes for CASSIRRETTDTQYF.

This clone was counted only a few times. The chain is built from TRBV10-2 and TRBJ2-3, with D tentatively TRBD1 or TRBD2 (5 bases each). Germline V gene sequence: CDR1 WSHSY, CDR2 SAAADI. Trimming left V 8 bases short and J 5 bases short, with 14 bases between. This CDR3 has 13 residues. DNA for the CDR3: TGCGCCAGCGGGGACCCGTTAGTAGATACGCAGTATTTT. This encodes CASGDPLVDTQYF.

J is TRBJ2-5 and V is TRBV9; D tentatively reads TRBD1 or TRBD2 (5 bases each). Trimming cost V 3 bases and J 4 bases, with 7 bases left between them. The germline gives CDR1 SGDLS, CDR2 YYNGEE. The CDR3 has 12 amino acids. CDR3 loop: CASSGGSETQYF. Here the CDR3 DNA reads TGTGCCAGCAGCGGGGGGTCAGAGACCCAGTACTTC.

The chain has TRBV6-5 and TRBJ1-3; D remains ambiguous. This CDR3 region has 11 residues. The V gene's germline CDR1 is MNHEY and CDR2 SVGAGI. For the CDR3, the DNA is TGTGCGTATTCCTCTGGAAACACCATATATTTT. Its translation is CAYSSGNTIYF.

The V call is TRBV6-6, the J call TRBJ2-7; the D gene is possibly TRBD2 (6 bases). CDR3 size: 15 residues. The V gene's germline CDR1 is MNHNY and CDR2 SVGAGI (reference sequence). Between the trimmed V and J ends, which lost 2 bases and 3 bases, there was a span of 14 bases. The CDR3 region has the DNA TGTGCCAGCAGTTACCTCGGGAGAACCGGCTACGAGCAGTACTTC. Its translation is CASSYLGRTGYEQYF.

This chain uses TRBV5-1 with TRBJ2-5, with 7 bases lining up with TRBD2. This CDR3 contains 16 residues. From germline, CDR1 is SGHRS and CDR2 YFSETQ. Unmatched junction bases numbered 6, after V lost 0 bases and J lost 1 base. The CDR3 sequence: CASSLVVSSGQETQYF. The CDR3 coding sequence is TGCGCCAGCAGCTTGGTTGTCTCTAGCGGCCAAGAGACCCAGTACTTC.

The chain combines TRBV7-6 with TRBJ2-1, with TRBD1 matching 7 bases. V shed 3 bases, J shed 5 bases, and the junction held 7 bases outside the gene matches. CDR3 length equals 15 residues. Germline V gene lookup returns CDR1 SGHVS and CDR2 FNYEAQ. The CDR3 here is CASSFNRGRDNEQFF. DNA of the CDR3: TGTGCCAGCAGCTTCAACAGGGGAAGGGACAATGAGCAGTTCTTC.

This chain uses TRBV9 with TRBJ2-3; the match to TRBD2 covers 13 bases. In germline, CDR1 is SGDLS, CDR2 YYNGEE. The CDR3 length is 15 residues. V was clipped by 7 bases and J by 5 bases; unmatched bases: 7. The CDR3 protein is CASQRTSGSVDTQYF. The CDR3 DNA sequence: TGTGCCAGCCAAAGGACTAGCGGGAGTGTAGATACGCAGTATTTT.